The 18 T cell receptor beta chains below come from one sample, sequenced in a study of cytotoxic CD8 clonotypes in ibrutinib-treated CLL. Assay: immunoSEQ multiplex PCR; the TCRdb copy retains only in-frame clones and omits some. The data show 75,000 to 90,000 clones, around four fifths seen once. The specimen was PBMCs, collected after 24 months of ibrutinib treatment. These receptors were collected from a human donor with chronic lymphocytic leukemia.

The J gene is TRBJ2-7, the V gene TRBV20-1; D is perhaps TRBD1 (5 bases). Germline V gives CDR1 DFQATT, CDR2 SNEGSKA (reference sequence). The CDR3 is 11 residues long. V was cut by 8 bases and J by 5 bases, with 13 bases left in between. The CDR3: CSPWGLHEQYF. Here the CDR3 DNA reads TGCAGTCCATGGGGCCTGCACGAGCAGTACTTC.

V usage is TRBV7-9 and J usage is TRBJ2-3; 9 nucleotides align to TRBD1. CDR3 size: 14 residues. J gave up 6 bases and V 5 bases, and 6 bases lay outside the gene matches. Germline-derived CDR1 and CDR2 are SEHNR and FQNEAQ (reference sequence). CDR3: CASSPGQGEDTQYF. The CDR3, as DNA: TGTGCCAGCAGCCCGGGACAGGGTGAGGATACGCAGTATTTT.

The chain employs TRBV28 and TRBJ2-7; 7 bases line up with TRBD1. CDR1 and CDR2 from the germline V gene are MDHEN and SYDVKM. The junction had 11 bases not matched to a gene; V was cut back by 5 bases and J by 7 bases. The length of the CDR3 is 14 residues. CDR3 sequence reads: CASSTGALTREQYF. For the CDR3, the DNA is TGTGCCAGCAGTACAGGGGCCCTCACCAGGGAGCAGTACTTC.

The chain carries TRBV6-1 and TRBJ1-1; no definite D call. There are 13 residues in the CDR3. Germline V gives CDR1 MNHNS, CDR2 SASEGT. Trimming left V 2 bases short and J 0 bases short, with 4 bases between. CDR3 protein: CASSETMNTEAFF. The CDR3 bases are TGTGCCAGCAGTGAAACAATGAACACTGAAGCTTTCTTT.

The chain combines TRBV4-2 with TRBJ2-5; D is perhaps TRBD2 (6 bases). Looked up from germline, CDR1 is LGHNA and CDR2 is YNFKEQ. The CDR3 covers 16 residues. Trimming left V 4 bases short and J 5 bases short, with 20 bases between. CDR3 amino acids: CASSPSWGTSVETQYF. Written as DNA, the CDR3 is TGTGCCAGCAGCCCCTCGTGGGGGACTTCAGTGGAGACCCAGTACTTC.

The J gene is TRBJ1-2, the V gene TRBV9; 10 bases agree with TRBD1. V lost 3 bases, J lost 3 bases, and 11 bases stayed unmatched. The germline CDR1 and CDR2 sequences are SGDLS and YYNGEE. The length of the CDR3 is 17 residues. CDR3: CASSGRDRGYFDYGYTF. For the CDR3, the DNA is TGTGCCAGCAGCGGCCGGGACAGGGGTTATTTTGACTATGGCTACACCTTC.

This clone appeared a single time. The rearrangement joins TRBV7-3 to TRBJ2-2; D gene ambiguous. Germline V gives CDR1 SGHTA, CDR2 FQGTGA. V was clipped by 0 bases and J by 1 base, with 0 bases between them. This CDR3 is built from 13 residues. The CDR3 reads CASSLTNTGELFF. In DNA form, the CDR3 reads TGTGCCAGCAGCTTAACGAACACCGGGGAGCTGTTTTTT.

This clone was counted a few times. The rearrangement joins TRBV9 to TRBJ2-2; D is ambiguous. Trimming took off 4 bases at V and 7 bases at J, with 14 bases between the two ends. CDR1 SGDLS and CDR2 YYNGEE come from the germline V gene. The CDR3 extends over 14 amino acids. Here the CDR3 reads CASSPILKGGELFF. CDR3 sequence (DNA): TGTGCCAGCAGCCCAATCCTGAAAGGCGGGGAGCTGTTTTTT.

V gene TRBV28 combines with J gene TRBJ1-3; weak D call: TRBD1 (6 bases). Germline V gene lookup returns CDR1 MDHEN and CDR2 SYDVKM. The germline V and J ends were trimmed by 8 bases and 4 bases, with 9 bases remaining between them. The CDR3 totals 12 residues. The CDR3: CASEQGGNTIYF. Here the CDR3 DNA reads TGTGCCAGCGAACAGGGAGGAAACACCATATATTTT.

This chain links TRBV10-1 with TRBJ2-1; 7 nucleotides agree with TRBD2. Losses at the gene ends were 0 bases for V and 7 bases for J; bases not matched to a gene: 9. This CDR3 spans 16 amino acids. CDR1 is WNHNN and CDR2 is SYGVQD in the germline V gene (reference sequence). CDR3 bases: TGCGCCAGCAGTGAGTCTTTAGGACTAGTGGGGAATGAGCAGTTCTTC. It is translated as CASSESLGLVGNEQFF.

On this clone itself: The same CDR3 can be traced to other DNA sequences in this sample. The CDR3 protein is CASSPGENQPQHF. The CDR3 DNA is TGTGCCAGCTCCCCCGGAGAAAATCAGCCCCAGCATTTT. J is TRBJ1-5 and V is TRBV18; D is unresolved. Trimming stripped 6 bases from V and 4 bases from J, with 10 bases between. Germline loops: CDR1 KGHSH, CDR2 LQKENI. There are 13 residues in the CDR3.

The chain couples TRBV7-2 to TRBJ2-1; D gene unclear. Trimming shortened V by 5 bases and J by 5 bases, and 7 bases separated the two germline ends. The CDR3 totals 12 residues. Germline values: CDR1 SGHTA, CDR2 FQGNSA. This chain's CDR3 is CASSPRDNEQFF. The CDR3, as DNA: TGTGCCAGCAGCCCACGGGACAATGAGCAGTTCTTC.

V usage is TRBV7-2 and J usage is TRBJ1-5; D unresolved. CDR3 size: 14 residues. The V gene lost 3 bases and the J gene lost 2 bases, with 8 bases spanning the gap. The V gene's germline CDR1 is SGHTA and CDR2 FQGNSA. For the CDR3, the DNA is TGTGCCAGCAGCTTTTTCGGGGGCAATCAGCCCCAGCATTTT. The encoded protein is CASSFFGGNQPQHF. Combining the CDR3 with reference TRBV7-2 and TRBJ1-5 gives the whole variable domain GAGVSQSPSNKVTEKGKDVELRCDPISGHTALYWYRQSLGQGLEFLIYFQGNSAPDKSGLPSDRFSAERTGGSVSTLTIQRTQQEDSAVYLCASSFFGGNQPQHFGDGTRLSIL.

The V call is TRBV2, the J call TRBJ2-6, with D unresolved. Germline CDR1 is SNHLY and CDR2 is FYNNEI. The germline V and J ends were trimmed by 1 base and 0 bases, with 7 bases remaining between them. The CDR3 totals 16 residues. The CDR3 DNA follows: TGTGCCAGCAGTGAAGAAGGCCTCTCTGGGGCCAACGTCCTGACTTTC. Its protein is CASSEEGLSGANVLTF.

The rearrangement links TRBV2 to TRBJ2-1; the match to TRBD1 covers 8 bases. Germline CDR1 and CDR2: SNHLY and FYNNEI. V lost 7 bases, J lost 8 bases, and 7 bases stayed unmatched. The CDR3 spans 13 residues. The CDR3 here is CASTTDRDDEQFF. In DNA, the CDR3 is TGTGCCAGCACCACGGACAGGGACGATGAGCAGTTCTTC.

This chain links TRBV28 with TRBJ2-3, with TRBD2 matching 7 bases. Germline CDR1 reads MDHEN; CDR2 reads SYDVKM. The CDR3 contains 19 residues. V shed 5 bases, J shed 1 base, and the junction held 18 bases outside the gene matches. The CDR3 DNA follows: TGTGCCAGCAGTGGACGGGACTACTCAACACTTAAAGGCACAGATACGCAGTATTTT. Translation: CASSGRDYSTLKGTDTQYF. The full variable domain, its missing parts supplied by reference TRBV28 and TRBJ2-3, is DVKVTQSSRYLVKRTGEKVFLECVQDMDHENMFWYRQDPGLGLRLIYFSYDVKMKEKGDIPEGYSVSREKKERFSLILESASTNQTSMYLCASSGRDYSTLKGTDTQYFGPGTRLTVL.

This rearrangement joins TRBV20-1 to TRBJ2-3; D ambiguous. This CDR3 is built from 11 residues. CDR1 and CDR2 (germline): DFQATT, SNEGSKA (reference sequence). Trimming took off 4 bases at V and 4 bases at J, with 6 bases between the two ends. CDR3 in amino acids: CSAIVADTQYF. For the CDR3, the DNA is TGCAGTGCTATAGTTGCAGATACGCAGTATTTT.

The CDR3 sequence is CSAWGANTGELFF. Written as DNA, the CDR3 is TGCAGCGCATGGGGGGCTAACACCGGGGAGCTGTTTTTT. The chain joins TRBV29-1 to TRBJ2-2; the D gene could be TRBD1 or TRBD2 (6 bases each). The V end was cut by 7 bases, the J end by 2 bases, with 11 bases between. The CDR3 consists of 13 residues. Germline loops: CDR1 SQVTM, CDR2 ANQGSEA.